Below, 24 T cell receptor beta chains from the same sample are listed, as sequenced in a study of cytomegalovirus exposure and HLA in healthy donors. 13 Jbeta primers and 60 Vbeta primers were used for the PCR. The table came from immunoSEQ multiplex PCR; TCRdb's copy has only in-frame clones and leaves some out. Of tens of thousands of clones in the sample, approximately 82% were seen once. The sample taken for sequencing was PBMCs. Receptor source: a man in his late teens or twenties in good health and CMV-seronegative.

The chain has TRBV14 and TRBJ2-7; TRBD1 might be the D (6 bases). The ends were cut back, 1 base at V and 8 bases at J, with 12 bases in the middle. The length of the CDR3 is 13 residues. Germline V CDR1 and CDR2: SGHDN, FVKESK. Written as DNA, the CDR3 is TGTGCCAGCAGCCAAGTCCAGGGGACGAAGCAGTACTTC. It yields the protein CASSQVQGTKQYF.

The rearrangement links TRBV2 to TRBJ2-3; 12 positions match TRBD2. Per the germline V gene, CDR1 is SNHLY and CDR2 is FYNNEI. The CDR3 runs 19 residues. The V gene end was trimmed by 4 bases and the J gene end by 2 bases; junction bases not matched to a gene: 13. In DNA, the CDR3 is TGTGCCAGCAGTGCAAGACTAGCGGGGGCCCTAAGCTCCACAGATACGCAGTATTTT. It encodes CASSARLAGALSSTDTQYF.

V and J are TRBV6-6 and TRBJ2-3; D ambiguous. The CDR3 has 15 amino acids. V gave up 0 bases and J gave up 4 bases, with 11 bases separating them. Germline loops: CDR1 MNHNY, CDR2 SVGAGI (reference sequence). DNA of the CDR3: TGTGCCAGCAGTTACTCAAGTTCCGGGTCAGATACGCAGTATTTT. As protein: CASSYSSSGSDTQYF.

The CDR3: CASSQPSGEKLFF. The CDR3 DNA reads as TGCGCCAGCAGCCAACCCAGCGGTGAAAAACTGTTTTTT. J is TRBJ1-4 and V is TRBV4-1; D remains unclear. V shed 2 bases and J shed 7 bases, with 8 bases lying between them. In germline, CDR1 is MGHRA, CDR2 YSYEKL. The CDR3 consists of 13 residues.

As for this clone: An end of the junction does not agree with germline; a read error may underlie this. The chain joins TRBV18 to TRBJ1-1; TRBD1 matches 7 bases. Germline V gene lookup returns CDR1 KGHSH and CDR2 LQKENI. This CDR3 spans 16 amino acids. In DNA form, the CDR3 reads TGTGCCAGCTCACGGACAGGTATTCTGGTGAAGACTGAAGCTTTCTTT. This encodes CASSRTGILVKTEAFF. Combining the CDR3 with reference TRBV18 and TRBJ1-1 gives the whole variable domain NAGVMQNPRHLVRRRGQEARLRCSPMKGHSHVYWYRQLPEEGLKFMVYLQKENIIDESGMPKERFSAEFPKEGPSILRIQQVVRGDSAAYFCASSRTGILVKTEAFFGQGTRLTVV.

This clone has a single count. This chain uses TRBV5-1 with TRBJ2-7, with 10 bases fitting TRBD2. CDR3 length: 14 amino acids. J was trimmed by 2 bases and V by 4 bases; bases with no gene match: 3. The germline V gene has CDR1 SGHRS and CDR2 YFSETQ. The CDR3: CASSPTSGAYEQYF. In DNA, the CDR3 is TGCGCCAGCAGCCCAACTAGCGGGGCCTACGAGCAGTACTTC.

The chain employs TRBV5-4 and TRBJ1-4, with TRBD1 matching 9 bases. Unmatched junction bases numbered 6, after V lost 1 base and J lost 2 bases. The CDR3 runs 17 residues. Germline loops: CDR1 SGHNT, CDR2 YYREEE (reference sequence). For the CDR3, the DNA is TGTGCCAGCAGCTTGCGACAGGGGGGTAGGACTAATGAAAAACTGTTTTTT. This sequence encodes CASSLRQGGRTNEKLFF.

The genes are TRBV10-3 and TRBJ1-4; 10 bases are a match to TRBD1. The V gene end was trimmed by 6 bases and the J gene end by 8 bases; junction bases not matched to a gene: 6. This CDR3 comprises 14 residues. Germline V gene lookup returns CDR1 ENHRY and CDR2 SYGVKD. CDR3 in amino acids: CAIRPGQGNEKLFF. CDR3 DNA: TGTGCCATCAGACCGGGACAGGGGAACGAAAAACTGTTTTTT.

The chain uses TRBV30 and TRBJ1-5, with TRBD1 matching over 9 bases. With 3 bases clipped from V and 5 bases from J, the junction kept 8 bases outside the gene matches. The germline V gene encodes CDR1 GTSNPN and CDR2 SVGIG (reference sequence). This CDR3 comprises 15 residues. DNA of the CDR3: TGTGCCTGGAGGGGGGGGGACAGGGACCATCAGCCCCAGCATTTT. It is translated as CAWRGGDRDHQPQHF.

The CDR3 loop is CDRPAGADGELFF. The CDR3 DNA is TGTGACAGACCAGCGGGAGCGGACGGGGAGCTGTTTTTT. V is TRBV7-9 and J is TRBJ2-2; 8 positions agree with TRBD2. This CDR3 region has 13 residues. Germline V gene lookup returns CDR1 SEHNR and CDR2 FQNEAQ (reference sequence).

The J gene is TRBJ1-1, the V gene TRBV9; 7 positions match TRBD1. With V trimmed by 0 bases and J by 4 bases, 6 bases remained unmatched. The length of the CDR3 is 15 residues. Germline V gene lookup returns CDR1 SGDLS and CDR2 YYNGEE. CDR3 in DNA: TGTGCCAGCAGCGTAGGTGAGAACAGGGGCACTGAAGCTTTCTTT. Its protein is CASSVGENRGTEAFF.

The rearrangement joins TRBV5-5 to TRBJ2-1; 10 bases line up with TRBD2. Unmatched junction bases numbered 8, after V lost 1 base and J lost 10 bases. Germline lookup yields CDR1 SGHKS and CDR2 YYEKEE (reference sequence). The length of the CDR3 is 15 residues. The chain's CDR3 is CASSLLPSGREEQFF. DNA for the CDR3: TGTGCCAGCAGCTTGTTGCCTAGCGGGAGAGAGGAGCAGTTCTTC.

The genes are TRBV29-1 and TRBJ2-7, with D perhaps matching TRBD2 (5 bases). Trimming took off 5 bases at V and 9 bases at J, with 17 bases between the two ends. Germline V gives CDR1 SQVTM, CDR2 ANQGSEA. The CDR3 is made up of 12 amino acids. CDR3 protein: CSVNWQGRGQYF. The CDR3, as DNA: TGCAGCGTTAATTGGCAAGGTCGGGGGCAGTACTTC.

This clone was seen a handful of times. The chain is built from TRBV9 and TRBJ2-7; TRBD1 might be the D (6 bases). CDR1 is SGDLS, CDR2 YYNGEE, per germline. The CDR3 covers 15 residues. The ends were cut back, 0 bases at V and 0 bases at J, with 10 bases in the middle. The CDR3 loop reads CASSVGRGPSYEQYF. DNA for the CDR3: TGTGCCAGCAGCGTAGGCAGGGGACCCTCCTACGAGCAGTACTTC.

There are a few counts of this clone. Other DNA sequences within the sample encode an identical CDR3. This chain joins TRBV4-2 and TRBJ1-6; 7 positions match TRBD1. Trimming at V came to 1 base and at J to 10 bases, leaving 7 bases not matched to a gene. The CDR3 totals 15 residues. Germline CDR1 LGHNA, CDR2 YNFKEQ. The CDR3 loop is CASSQVSQGDSPLHF. CDR3 coding DNA: TGTGCCAGCAGCCAAGTGAGTCAGGGGGACTCACCCCTCCACTTT.

The chain has TRBV30 and TRBJ2-2; no clear D. V was clipped by 0 bases and J by 1 base, with 12 bases between them. The CDR3 consists of 16 residues. Germline values: CDR1 GTSNPN, CDR2 SVGIG (reference sequence). CDR3 residues: CAWSVPWPKNTGELFF. The CDR3 bases are TGTGCCTGGAGTGTACCGTGGCCGAAGAACACCGGGGAGCTGTTTTTT.

CDR3 nucleotides: TGTGCCACCAGCTCCCGGCCCAGGCTAACCTACGAGCAGTACTTC. Its protein is CATSSRPRLTYEQYF. V is TRBV15 and J is TRBJ2-7; D remains ambiguous. Trimming stripped 5 bases from V and 2 bases from J, with 16 bases between. Germline values: CDR1 LNHNV, CDR2 YYDKDF (reference sequence). This CDR3 region has 15 residues.

V usage is TRBV29-1 and J usage is TRBJ2-5; 10 nucleotides align to TRBD1. The tail of the sequence fits TRBJ2-7 better, so the J call may be wrong. The V gene's germline CDR1 is SQVTM and CDR2 ANQGSEA. The CDR3 sequence is 11 residues long. The chain's CDR3 is CSAGTGDEQYF. In DNA form, the CDR3 reads TGCAGCGCCGGGACAGGGGACGAGCAGTACTTC.

This chain links TRBV7-8 with TRBJ1-4; maybe TRBD1 (6 bases). Trimming pared 5 bases from V and 0 bases from J, leaving 19 bases between. CDR3 length: 18 residues. Germline V gene sequence: CDR1 SGHVS, CDR2 FQNEAQ. This CDR3 reads CASSLTGFRGATNEKLFF. The CDR3 bases are TGTGCCAGCAGCCTAACAGGGTTCAGAGGGGCAACTAATGAAAAACTGTTTTTT.

The J gene is TRBJ2-1, the V gene TRBV10-3; 11 bases are shared with TRBD1. CDR1 and CDR2 from the germline V gene are ENHRY and SYGVKD. Losses at the gene ends were 6 bases for V and 8 bases for J; bases not matched to a gene: 6. CDR3 length: 14 residues. CDR3 in DNA: TGTGCCATCAGGATGGACAGGGGGCGCGATGAGCAGTTCTTC. Encoded protein: CAIRMDRGRDEQFF.

The chain uses TRBV7-2 and TRBJ2-6, with TRBD1 matching 7 bases. J gave up 4 bases and V 0 bases, and 3 bases lay outside the gene matches. CDR3 size: 16 residues. Germline CDR1 is SGHTA and CDR2 is FQGNSA. The CDR3 coding sequence is TGTGCCAGCAGCTTAGCTGGACAGGCCGGGGCCAACGTCCTGACTTTC. Its translation: CASSLAGQAGANVLTF.

The chain is built from TRBV20-1 and TRBJ1-5, with TRBD1 as a possible D gene (5 bases). The V end was cut by 2 bases, the J end by 6 bases, with 5 bases between. CDR3 length equals 11 residues. Germline CDR1 is DFQATT and CDR2 is SNEGSKA (reference sequence). The CDR3 nucleotides read TGCAGTGCTAGAAGGGGTCAGCCCCAGCATTTT. As protein: CSARRGQPQHF.

The rearrangement links TRBV9 to TRBJ1-5, with D perhaps matching TRBD1 (5 bases). The CDR3 is 14 residues long. The V and J ends lost 3 bases and 7 bases respectively, with 14 bases between them. Germline loops: CDR1 SGDLS, CDR2 YYNGEE. This CDR3 reads CASSATDSPQPQHF. The CDR3 coding sequence is TGTGCCAGCAGCGCGACAGATTCACCACAGCCCCAGCATTTT. Combining the CDR3 with reference TRBV9 and TRBJ1-5 gives the whole variable domain DSGVTQTPKHLITATGQRVTLRCSPRSGDLSVYWYQQSLDQGLQFLIQYYNGEERAKGNILERFSAQQFPDLHSELNLSSLELGDSALYFCASSATDSPQPQHFGDGTRLSIL.

The genes are TRBV5-1 and TRBJ1-2; possible D gene TRBD1, 5 bases. V lost 4 bases to trimming and J lost 12 bases, with 16 bases between them. Looked up from germline, CDR1 is SGHRS and CDR2 is YFSETQ. This CDR3 region has 12 residues. CDR3 in DNA: TGCGCCAGCAGCCTACCGAGACAGCAAGACACCTTC. It is translated as CASSLPRQQDTF.